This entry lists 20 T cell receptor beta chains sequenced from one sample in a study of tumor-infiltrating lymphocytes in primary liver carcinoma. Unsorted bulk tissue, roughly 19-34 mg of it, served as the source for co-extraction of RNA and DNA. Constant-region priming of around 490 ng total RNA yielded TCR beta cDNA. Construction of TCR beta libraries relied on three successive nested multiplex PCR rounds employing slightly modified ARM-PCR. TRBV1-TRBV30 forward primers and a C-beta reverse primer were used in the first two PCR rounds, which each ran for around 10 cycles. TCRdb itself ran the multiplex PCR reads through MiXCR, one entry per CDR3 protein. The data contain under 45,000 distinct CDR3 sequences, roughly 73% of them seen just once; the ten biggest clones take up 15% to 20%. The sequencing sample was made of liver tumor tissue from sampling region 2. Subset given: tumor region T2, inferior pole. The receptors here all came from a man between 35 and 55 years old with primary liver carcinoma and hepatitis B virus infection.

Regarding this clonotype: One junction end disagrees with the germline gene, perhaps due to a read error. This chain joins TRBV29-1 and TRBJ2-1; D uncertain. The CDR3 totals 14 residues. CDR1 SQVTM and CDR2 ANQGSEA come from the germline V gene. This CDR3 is CSVTLGEAYIEQLF. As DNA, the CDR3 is TGCAGCGTTACCCTCGGTGAAGCCTACATTGAGCAGCTCTTC.

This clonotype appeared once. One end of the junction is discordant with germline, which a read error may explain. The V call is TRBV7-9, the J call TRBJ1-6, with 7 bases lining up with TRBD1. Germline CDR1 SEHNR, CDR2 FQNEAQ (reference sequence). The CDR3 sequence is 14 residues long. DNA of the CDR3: TGTGCCAGCAGCTATCAGGGGGGTAATTCACCCCTCCACTTC. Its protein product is CASSYQGGNSPLHF.

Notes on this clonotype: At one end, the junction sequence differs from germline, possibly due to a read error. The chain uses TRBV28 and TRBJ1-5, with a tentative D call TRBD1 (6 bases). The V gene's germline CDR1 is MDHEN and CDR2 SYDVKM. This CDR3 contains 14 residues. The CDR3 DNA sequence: TGTGCCGGCAGGCTCACAGGGTGGACTCAGCCCCAGCGTTTT. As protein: CAGRLTGWTQPQRF.

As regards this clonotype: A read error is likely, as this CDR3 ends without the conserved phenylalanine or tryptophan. The DNA for the CDR3 is TGTGCCAGCAGCCAAGATCAGATGGGATGGGAGCTGTTTTAT. Amino acids: CASSQDQMGWELFY. The chain employs TRBV4-2 and TRBJ2-2; D call uncertain. Germline-derived CDR1 and CDR2 are LGHNA and YNFKEQ. The CDR3 totals 14 residues. The V end was cut by 0 bases, the J end by 9 bases, with 11 bases between.

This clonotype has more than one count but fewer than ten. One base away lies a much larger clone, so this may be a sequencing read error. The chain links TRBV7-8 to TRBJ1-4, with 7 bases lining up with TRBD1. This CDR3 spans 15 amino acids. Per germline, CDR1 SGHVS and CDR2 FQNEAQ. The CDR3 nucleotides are TGTACCAGCAGCTTAGACGTGGCAGGGGGTGAAAAACTGTTTTTT. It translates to CTSSLDVAGGEKLFF.

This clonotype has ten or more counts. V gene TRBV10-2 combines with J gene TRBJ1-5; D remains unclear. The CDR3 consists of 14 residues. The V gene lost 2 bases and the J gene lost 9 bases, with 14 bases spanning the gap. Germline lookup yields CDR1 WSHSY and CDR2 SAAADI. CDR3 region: CASSERRARWPQHF. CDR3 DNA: TGCGCCAGCAGTGAGCGTAGGGCCCGGTGGCCCCAGCATTTT.

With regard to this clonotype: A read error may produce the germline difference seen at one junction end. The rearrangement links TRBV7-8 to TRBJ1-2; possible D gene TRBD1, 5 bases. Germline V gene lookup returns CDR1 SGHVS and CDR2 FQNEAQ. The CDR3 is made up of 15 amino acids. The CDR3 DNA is TGTGGCAGCAGCCCACGGACATGGGTGAACTATGGCTACACCTTC. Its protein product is CGSSPRTWVNYGYTF.

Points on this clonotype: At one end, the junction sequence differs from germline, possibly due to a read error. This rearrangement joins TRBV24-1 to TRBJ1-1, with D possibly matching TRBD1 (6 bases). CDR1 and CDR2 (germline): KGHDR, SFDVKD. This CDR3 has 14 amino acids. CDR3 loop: CATRDAGQNTESFF. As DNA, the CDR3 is TGTGCCACCCGAGATGCCGGACAGAACACTGAATCTTTCTTT.

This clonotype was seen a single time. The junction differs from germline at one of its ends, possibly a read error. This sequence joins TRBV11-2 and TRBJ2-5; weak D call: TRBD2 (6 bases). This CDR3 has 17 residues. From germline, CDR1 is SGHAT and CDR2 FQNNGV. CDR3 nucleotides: TGTGCCAGCAGCTTATACCTGGGGGTAGCGGCACAGGAGACCCAGTACTTT. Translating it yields CASSLYLGVAAQETQYF.

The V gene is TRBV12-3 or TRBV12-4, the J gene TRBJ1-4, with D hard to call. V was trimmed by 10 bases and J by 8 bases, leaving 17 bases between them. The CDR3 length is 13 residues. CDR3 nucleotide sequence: TGTGCCAACAATTGGGGAAACATGGAAAAACTGTTTTTT. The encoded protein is CANNWGNMEKLFF.

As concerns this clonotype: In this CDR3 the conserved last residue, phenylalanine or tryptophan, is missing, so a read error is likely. CDR3 region: CAWRCQEDTGELFL. CDR3 DNA: TGTGCCTGGAGATGTCAGGAGGACACCGGGGAGCTGTTTCTT. The genes are TRBV30 and TRBJ2-2; tentatively, D is TRBD2 (5 bases). CDR1 and CDR2 (germline): GTSNPN, SVGIG (reference sequence). V was pared by 3 bases and J by 3 bases, with 11 bases between. This CDR3 has 14 residues.

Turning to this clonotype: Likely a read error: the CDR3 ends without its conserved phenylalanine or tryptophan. This CDR3 reads CASSLDPRTEETQYL. The DNA for the CDR3 is TGTGCCAGCAGTTTAGACCCCAGGACAGAAGAGACCCAGTACCTC. The V gene is TRBV12-3 or TRBV12-4, the J gene TRBJ2-5; tentative D call: TRBD1 (6 bases). The CDR3 spans 15 residues. V lost 1 base and J lost 3, with 12 bases in between.

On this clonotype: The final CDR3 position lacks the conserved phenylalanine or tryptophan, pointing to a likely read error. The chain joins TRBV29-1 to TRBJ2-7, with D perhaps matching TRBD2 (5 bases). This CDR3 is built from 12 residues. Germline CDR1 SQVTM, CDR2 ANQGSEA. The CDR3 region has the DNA TGTAGCGTTGGTGACACCACTTACGAGCAGTACTTA. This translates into CSVGDTTYEQYL.

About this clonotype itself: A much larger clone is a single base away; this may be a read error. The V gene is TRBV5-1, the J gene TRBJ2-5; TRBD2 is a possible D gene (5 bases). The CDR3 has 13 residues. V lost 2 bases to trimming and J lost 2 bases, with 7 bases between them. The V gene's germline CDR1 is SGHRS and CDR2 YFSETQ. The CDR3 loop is CASSFSEQETQYF. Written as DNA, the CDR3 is TGCGCCAGCAGCTTTAGCGAGCAAGAGACCCAGTACTTC. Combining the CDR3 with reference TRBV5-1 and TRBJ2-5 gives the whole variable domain KAGVTQTPRYLIKTRGQQVTLSCSPISGHRSVSWYQQTPGQGLQFLFEYFSETQRNKGNFPGRFSGRQFSNSRSEMNVSTLELGDSALYLCASSFSEQETQYFGPGTRLLVL.

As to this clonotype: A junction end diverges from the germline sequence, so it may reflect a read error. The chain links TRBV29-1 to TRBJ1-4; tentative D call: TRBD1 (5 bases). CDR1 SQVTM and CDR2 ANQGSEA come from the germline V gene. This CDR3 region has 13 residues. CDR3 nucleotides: TGCAGTGTGATGGGGGGTAGGGATGAAAAACTATTTTTT. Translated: CSVMGGRDEKLFF. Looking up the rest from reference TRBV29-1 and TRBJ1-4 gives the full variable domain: SAVISQKPSRDICQRGTSLTIQCQVDSQVTMMFWYRQQPGQSLTLIATANQGSEATYESGFVIDKFPISRPNLTFSTLTVSNMSPEDSSIYLCSVMGGRDEKLFFGSGTQLSVL.

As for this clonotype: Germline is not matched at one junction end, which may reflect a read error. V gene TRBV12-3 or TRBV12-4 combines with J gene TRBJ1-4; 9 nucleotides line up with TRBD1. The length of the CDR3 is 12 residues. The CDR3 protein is CASSMGQGRLFF. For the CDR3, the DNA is TGTGCGAGCAGTATGGGACAGGGAAGACTGTTTTTT.

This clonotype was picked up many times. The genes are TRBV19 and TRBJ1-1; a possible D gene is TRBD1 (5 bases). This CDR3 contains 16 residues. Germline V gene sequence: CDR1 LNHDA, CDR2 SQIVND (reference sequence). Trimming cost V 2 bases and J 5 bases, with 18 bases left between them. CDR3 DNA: TGTGCCAGTAGTATAAGTTTTGCGCAGGGAAAAACTGAAGCTTTCTTT. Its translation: CASSISFAQGKTEAFF.

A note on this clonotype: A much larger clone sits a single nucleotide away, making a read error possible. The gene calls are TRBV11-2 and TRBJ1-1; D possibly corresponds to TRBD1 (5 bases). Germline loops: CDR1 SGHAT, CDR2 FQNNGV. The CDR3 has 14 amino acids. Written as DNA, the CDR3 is TGTGCCAGCAGCTGGGGACGGATGAACGCTGAAGCTTTCTTT. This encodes CASSWGRMNAEAFF.

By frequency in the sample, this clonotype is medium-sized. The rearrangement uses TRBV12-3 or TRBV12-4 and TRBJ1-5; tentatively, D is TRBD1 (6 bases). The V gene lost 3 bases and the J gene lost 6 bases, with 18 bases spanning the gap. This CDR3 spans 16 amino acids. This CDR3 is CASSFEGGTIGQPQHF. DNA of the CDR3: TGTGCCAGCAGTTTTGAGGGGGGGACTATCGGTCAGCCCCAGCATTTT.

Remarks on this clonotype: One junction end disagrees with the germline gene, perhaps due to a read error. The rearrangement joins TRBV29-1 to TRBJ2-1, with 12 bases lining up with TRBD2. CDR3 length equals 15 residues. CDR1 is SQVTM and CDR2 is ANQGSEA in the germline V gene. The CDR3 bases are TGCAGCGTTGGGCTAGCGGGAGGGTTCCACAATGAGCAGTGCTTC. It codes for CSVGLAGGFHNEQCF.